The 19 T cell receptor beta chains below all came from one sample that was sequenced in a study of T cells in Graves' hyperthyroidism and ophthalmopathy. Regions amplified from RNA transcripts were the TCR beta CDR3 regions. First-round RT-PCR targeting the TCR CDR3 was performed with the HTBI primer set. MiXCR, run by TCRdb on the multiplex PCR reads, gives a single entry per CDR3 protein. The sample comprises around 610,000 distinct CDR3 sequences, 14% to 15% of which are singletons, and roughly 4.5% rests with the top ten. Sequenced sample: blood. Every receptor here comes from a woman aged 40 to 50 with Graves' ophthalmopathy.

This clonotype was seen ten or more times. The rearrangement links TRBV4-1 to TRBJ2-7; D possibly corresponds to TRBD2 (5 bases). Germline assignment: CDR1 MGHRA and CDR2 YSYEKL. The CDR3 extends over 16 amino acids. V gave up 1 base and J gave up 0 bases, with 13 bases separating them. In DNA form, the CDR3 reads TGCGCCAGCAGCCAAGGCGGAGGACTCGCCTCCTACGAGCAGTACTTC. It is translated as CASSQGGGLASYEQYF.

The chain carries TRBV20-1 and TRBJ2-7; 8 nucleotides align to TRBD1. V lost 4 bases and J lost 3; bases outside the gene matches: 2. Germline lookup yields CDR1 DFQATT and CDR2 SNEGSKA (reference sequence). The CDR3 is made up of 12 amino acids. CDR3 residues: CSAIGQGYEQYF. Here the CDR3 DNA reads TGCAGTGCTATCGGACAGGGCTACGAGCAGTACTTC.

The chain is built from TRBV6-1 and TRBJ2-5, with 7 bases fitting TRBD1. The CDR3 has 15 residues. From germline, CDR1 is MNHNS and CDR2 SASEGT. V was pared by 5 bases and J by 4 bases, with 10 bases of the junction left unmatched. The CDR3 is CASSKKGQYPETQYF. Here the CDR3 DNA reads TGTGCCAGCAGTAAAAAGGGACAGTATCCAGAGACCCAGTACTTC.

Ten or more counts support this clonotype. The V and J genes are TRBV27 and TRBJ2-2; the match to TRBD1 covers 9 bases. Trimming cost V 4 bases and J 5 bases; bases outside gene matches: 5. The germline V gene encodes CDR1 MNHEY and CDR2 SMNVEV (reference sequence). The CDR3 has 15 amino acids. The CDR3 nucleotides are TGTGCCAGCAGTTATGGGACAGGGATTACCGGGGAGCTGTTTTTT. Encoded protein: CASSYGTGITGELFF.

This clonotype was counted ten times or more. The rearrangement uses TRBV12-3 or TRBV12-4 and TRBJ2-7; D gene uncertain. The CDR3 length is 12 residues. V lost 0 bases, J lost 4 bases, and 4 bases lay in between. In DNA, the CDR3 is TGTGCCAGCAGTTTAGCCCTATACGAGCAGTACTTC. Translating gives CASSLALYEQYF.

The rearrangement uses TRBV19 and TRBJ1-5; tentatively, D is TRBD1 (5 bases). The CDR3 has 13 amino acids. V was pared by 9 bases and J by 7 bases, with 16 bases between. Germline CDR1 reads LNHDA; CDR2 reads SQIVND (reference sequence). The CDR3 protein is CARAPGPRQPQHF. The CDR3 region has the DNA TGTGCCAGGGCTCCGGGACCTAGGCAGCCCCAGCATTTT.

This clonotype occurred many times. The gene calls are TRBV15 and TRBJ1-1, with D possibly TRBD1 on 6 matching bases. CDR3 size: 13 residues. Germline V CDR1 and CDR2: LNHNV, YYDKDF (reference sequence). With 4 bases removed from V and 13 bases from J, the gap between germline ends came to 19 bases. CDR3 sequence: CATSTRDGGHGFF. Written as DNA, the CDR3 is TGTGCCACCAGCACGAGAGACGGGGGGCATGGTTTCTTT.

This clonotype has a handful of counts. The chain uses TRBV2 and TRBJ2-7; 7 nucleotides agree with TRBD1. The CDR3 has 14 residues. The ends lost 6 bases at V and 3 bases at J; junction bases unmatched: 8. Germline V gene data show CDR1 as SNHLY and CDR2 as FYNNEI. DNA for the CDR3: TGTGCCAGCAGGGGGACAGTCCTATTCTACGAGCAGTACTTC. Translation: CASRGTVLFYEQYF.

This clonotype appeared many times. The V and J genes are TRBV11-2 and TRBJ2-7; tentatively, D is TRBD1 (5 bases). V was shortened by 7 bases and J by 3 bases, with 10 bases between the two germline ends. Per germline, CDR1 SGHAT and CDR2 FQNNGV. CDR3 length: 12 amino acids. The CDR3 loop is CASTYRNYEQYF. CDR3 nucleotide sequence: TGTGCCAGCACGTACAGGAACTACGAGCAGTACTTC. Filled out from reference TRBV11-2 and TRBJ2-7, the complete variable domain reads EAGVAQSPRYKIIEKRQSVAFWCNPISGHATLYWYQQILGQGPKLLIQFQNNGVVDDSQLPKDRFSAERLKGVDSTLKIQPAKLEDSAVYLCASTYRNYEQYFGPGTRLTVT.

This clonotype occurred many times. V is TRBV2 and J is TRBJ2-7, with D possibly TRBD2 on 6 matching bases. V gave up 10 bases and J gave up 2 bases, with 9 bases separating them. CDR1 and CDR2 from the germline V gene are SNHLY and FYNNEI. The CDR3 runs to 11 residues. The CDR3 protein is CATGTPYEQYF. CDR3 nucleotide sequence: TGTGCCACCGGGACTCCCTACGAGCAGTACTTC.

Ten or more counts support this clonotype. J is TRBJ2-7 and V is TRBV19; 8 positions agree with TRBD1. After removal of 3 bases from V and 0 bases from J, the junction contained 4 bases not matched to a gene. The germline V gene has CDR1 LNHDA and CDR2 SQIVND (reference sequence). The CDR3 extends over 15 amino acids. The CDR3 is CASSIGDRSSYEQYF. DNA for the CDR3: TGTGCCAGTAGTATTGGGGACAGGAGCTCCTACGAGCAGTACTTC.

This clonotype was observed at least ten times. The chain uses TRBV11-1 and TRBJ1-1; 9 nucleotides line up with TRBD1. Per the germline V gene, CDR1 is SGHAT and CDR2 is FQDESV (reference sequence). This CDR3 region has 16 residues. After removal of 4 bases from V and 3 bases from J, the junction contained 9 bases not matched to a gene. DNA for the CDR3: TGTGCCAGCAGCTCGCCGGGACAGGGAGTTGACACTGAAGCTTTCTTT. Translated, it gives CASSSPGQGVDTEAFF. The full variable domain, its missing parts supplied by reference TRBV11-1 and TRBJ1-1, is EAEVAQSPRYKITEKSQAVAFWCDPISGHATLYWYRQILGQGPELLVQFQDESVVDDSQLPKDRFSAERLKGVDSTLKIQPAELGDSAMYLCASSSPGQGVDTEAFFGQGTRLTVV.

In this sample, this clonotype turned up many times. The CDR3 coding sequence is TGCAGTGCTACCATGACCGGGGGTCACGGCTACACCTTC. Protein sequence: CSATMTGGHGYTF. This chain links TRBV20-1 with TRBJ1-2; D perhaps matches TRBD1 (5 bases). From germline, CDR1 is DFQATT and CDR2 SNEGSKA (reference sequence). V gave up 4 bases and J gave up 8 bases, with 17 bases separating them. The CDR3 runs to 13 residues.

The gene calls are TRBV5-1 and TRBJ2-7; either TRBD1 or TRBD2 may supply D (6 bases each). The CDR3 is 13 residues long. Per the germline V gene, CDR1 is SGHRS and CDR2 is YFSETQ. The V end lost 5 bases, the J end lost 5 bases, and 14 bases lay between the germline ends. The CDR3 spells CASRTGALDEQYF. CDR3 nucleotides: TGCGCCAGCAGGACGGGGGCGCTTGACGAGCAGTACTTC.

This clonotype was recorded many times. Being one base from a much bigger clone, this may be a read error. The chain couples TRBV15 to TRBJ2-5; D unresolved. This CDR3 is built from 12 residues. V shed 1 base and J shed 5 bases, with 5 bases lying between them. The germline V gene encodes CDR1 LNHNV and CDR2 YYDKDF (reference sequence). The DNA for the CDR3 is TGTGCCACCAGCAGAGGTGCCGAGACCCAGTACTTC. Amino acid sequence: CATSRGAETQYF.

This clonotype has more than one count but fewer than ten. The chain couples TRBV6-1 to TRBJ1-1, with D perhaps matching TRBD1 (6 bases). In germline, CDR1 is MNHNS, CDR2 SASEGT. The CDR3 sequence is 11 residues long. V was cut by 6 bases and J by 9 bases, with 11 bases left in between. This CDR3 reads CASRTGQKAFF. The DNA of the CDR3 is TGTGCCAGCAGGACCGGACAGAAAGCTTTCTTT.

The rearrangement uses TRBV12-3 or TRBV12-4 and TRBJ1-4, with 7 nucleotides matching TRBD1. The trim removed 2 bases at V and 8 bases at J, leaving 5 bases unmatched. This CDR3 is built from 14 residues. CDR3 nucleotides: TGTGCCAGCAGTTTACGACAGGGTGAGGAAAAACTGTTTTTT. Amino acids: CASSLRQGEEKLFF.

CDR3 nucleotide sequence: TGTGCCACCAGTGATTCAGCGGGGGACAGCTCCTACGAGCAGTACTTC. Its protein product is CATSDSAGDSSYEQYF. V is TRBV24-1 and J is TRBJ2-7, with D possibly TRBD2 on 8 matching bases. V shed 2 bases and J shed 0 bases, with 13 bases lying between them. Germline loops: CDR1 KGHDR, CDR2 SFDVKD. The CDR3 runs to 16 residues.

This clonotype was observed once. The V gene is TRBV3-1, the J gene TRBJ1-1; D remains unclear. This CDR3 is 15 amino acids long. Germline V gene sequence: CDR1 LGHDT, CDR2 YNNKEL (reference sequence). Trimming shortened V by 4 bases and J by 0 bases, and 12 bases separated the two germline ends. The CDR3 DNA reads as TGTGCCAGCAGCCTTCGACAAACCATGAACACTGAAGCTTTCTTT. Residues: CASSLRQTMNTEAFF.